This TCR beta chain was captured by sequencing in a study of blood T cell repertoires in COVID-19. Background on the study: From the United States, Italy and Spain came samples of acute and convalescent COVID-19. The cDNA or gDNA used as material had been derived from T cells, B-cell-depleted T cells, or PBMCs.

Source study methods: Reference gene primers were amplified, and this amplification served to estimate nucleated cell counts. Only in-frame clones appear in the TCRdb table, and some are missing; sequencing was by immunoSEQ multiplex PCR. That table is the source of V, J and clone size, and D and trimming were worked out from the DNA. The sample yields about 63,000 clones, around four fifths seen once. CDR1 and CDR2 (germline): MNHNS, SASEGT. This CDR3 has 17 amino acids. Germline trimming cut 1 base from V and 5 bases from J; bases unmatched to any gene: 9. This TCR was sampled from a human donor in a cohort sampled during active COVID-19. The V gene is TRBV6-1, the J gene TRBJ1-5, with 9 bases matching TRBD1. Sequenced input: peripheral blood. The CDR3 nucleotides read TGTGCCAGCAGTGAAGTGGTATGGGACAGGGTTGATCAGCCCCAGCATTTT. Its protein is CASSEVVWDRVDQPQHF.